These T cell receptor beta chains were read from a single sample in a study of identical twins. MiXCR was run by TCRdb on the 5' RACE reads, yielding one entry per CDR3 protein. The repertoire holds 430,000 or so distinct CDR3 sequences, with about 24% as singletons. The same data also went into a second study, on T cells expressing NK-cell markers.

The specimen sequenced was CD4+ T cells sorted from blood. These receptors were taken from a woman under 30 in good health. The CDR3 runs from the conserved cysteine through the conserved F or W. Each record gives: CDR3 DNA, CDR3 protein, D gene, clone size, J gene, V gene. The D gene is left open where the match is weak. Some rows have no size entry. The others give once, few or many, or a class for an expanded clone.

CDR3nt: TGTGCCAGCAGCGCCCTCCCTGCCCCCCTCGGGCAAGAGACCCAGTACTTC
CDR3aa: CASSALPAPLGQETQYF
d_gene: .
abundance: .
j_gene: TRBJ2-5
v_gene: TRBV9

CDR3nt: TGTGCCAGCAGCCCAGACGTCGGGGAGCTGTTTTTT
CDR3aa: CASSPDVGELFF
d_gene: .
abundance: .
j_gene: TRBJ2-2
v_gene: TRBV7-9

CDR3nt: TGTGCCAGCAGTCTCCCGGGGGCCTACGAGCAGTACTTC
CDR3aa: CASSLPGAYEQYF
d_gene: .
abundance: few
j_gene: TRBJ2-7
v_gene: TRBV6-1

CDR3nt: TGTGCCAGCAGTCCGACCAGCCAAGAGACCCAGTACTTC
CDR3aa: CASSPTSQETQYF
d_gene: .
abundance: many
j_gene: TRBJ2-5
v_gene: TRBV12-3/TRBV12-4

CDR3nt: TGTGCCAGCAGATCTACTATGAACACTGAAGCTTTCTTT
CDR3aa: CASRSTMNTEAFF
d_gene: .
abundance: .
j_gene: TRBJ1-1
v_gene: TRBV7-3

CDR3nt: TGCGCCAGCAGCCAGGCCGGGACTAGCGGAAACACCGGGGAGCTGTTTTTT
CDR3aa: CASSQAGTSGNTGELFF
d_gene: TRBD2
abundance: .
j_gene: TRBJ2-2
v_gene: TRBV4-3

CDR3nt: TGCAGTGCTAGAGATTGGGCTAGCGGGAAGAATGAGCAGTTCTTC
CDR3aa: CSARDWASGKNEQFF
d_gene: TRBD2
abundance: many
j_gene: TRBJ2-1
v_gene: TRBV20-1

CDR3nt: TGTGCCAGCAGTTCCCGACAGGGTGGAAACACCATATATTTT
CDR3aa: CASSSRQGGNTIYF
d_gene: TRBD1
abundance: few
j_gene: TRBJ1-3
v_gene: TRBV27

CDR3nt: TGTGCCAGCAGCTCCAGGGGGGATTTTTCCCACAATGAGCAGTTCTTC
CDR3aa: CASSSRGDFSHNEQFF
d_gene: .
abundance: many
j_gene: TRBJ2-1
v_gene: TRBV7-2

CDR3nt: TGTGCCAGCAGAGGAAGCCCCGGGACTAGGGGGCTTCTAGCCAAAAACATTCAGTACTTC
CDR3aa: CASRGSPGTRGLLAKNIQYF
d_gene: .
abundance: few
j_gene: TRBJ2-4
v_gene: TRBV12-3/TRBV12-4

CDR3nt: TGCAGTGCTAGAGGTCCCTTCGACCGTAGGGAGTTCTTC
CDR3aa: CSARGPFDRREFF
d_gene: .
abundance: .
j_gene: TRBJ2-1
v_gene: TRBV20-1

CDR3nt: TGCAGTGCTCCCGAGGCTAGCGGGAACACCGGGGAGCTGTTTTTT
CDR3aa: CSAPEASGNTGELFF
d_gene: TRBD2
abundance: .
j_gene: TRBJ2-2
v_gene: TRBV20-1

CDR3nt: TGTGCCAGCAGTTTAGTAGGGACAAAAGCCTTCTACGAGCAGTACTTC
CDR3aa: CASSLVGTKAFYEQYF
d_gene: .
abundance: few
j_gene: TRBJ2-7
v_gene: TRBV28

CDR3nt: TGCAGTGGACAAGCGGGGGGGGGCGATGAGCAGTTCTTC
CDR3aa: CSGQAGGGDEQFF
d_gene: TRBD2
abundance: few
j_gene: TRBJ2-1
v_gene: TRBV20-1

CDR3nt: TGCGCCAGCAGTGAGTCGTCTCAGGGGAGCAATCAGCCCCAGCATTTT
CDR3aa: CASSESSQGSNQPQHF
d_gene: .
abundance: .
j_gene: TRBJ1-5
v_gene: TRBV10-2

CDR3nt: TGCAGTGCTAGACAGGGATTCTCCTACGAGCAGTACTTC
CDR3aa: CSARQGFSYEQYF
d_gene: .
abundance: once
j_gene: TRBJ2-7
v_gene: TRBV20-1

CDR3nt: TGTGCCACCAGCAGAGACGCCCAAGGGGGCCAGACCCAGTACTTC
CDR3aa: CATSRDAQGGQTQYF
d_gene: TRBD1
abundance: .
j_gene: TRBJ2-5
v_gene: TRBV15

CDR3nt: TGCAGTGCTAGGGGAGCTAGCGGCGGGGGAGATACGCAGTATTTT
CDR3aa: CSARGASGGGDTQYF
d_gene: TRBD2
abundance: .
j_gene: TRBJ2-3
v_gene: TRBV20-1

CDR3nt: TGTGCCACCGGGACGGGGTATCAGCCCCAGCATTTT
CDR3aa: CATGTGYQPQHF
d_gene: .
abundance: .
j_gene: TRBJ1-5
v_gene: TRBV2

CDR3nt: TGTGCCAGCAGCTTCGAGGGGGGGGGGAGGTACGAGCAGTACTTC
CDR3aa: CASSFEGGGRYEQYF
d_gene: .
abundance: .
j_gene: TRBJ2-7
v_gene: TRBV6-1

CDR3nt: TGTGCCACCAGCCTCCGGGGTCCCTCCTACGAGCAGTACTTC
CDR3aa: CATSLRGPSYEQYF
d_gene: .
abundance: few
j_gene: TRBJ2-7
v_gene: TRBV15

CDR3nt: TGTGCCAGCAGTTTAAGGCACGGGGAGGGCTACACCTTC
CDR3aa: CASSLRHGEGYTF
d_gene: .
abundance: .
j_gene: TRBJ1-2
v_gene: TRBV12-3/TRBV12-4

CDR3nt: TGCGCCAGCAGCTTCGGGCGCTTAATTGGTGGCCACGAGCAGTACTTC
CDR3aa: CASSFGRLIGGHEQYF
d_gene: .
abundance: .
j_gene: TRBJ2-7
v_gene: TRBV5-1

CDR3nt: TGTGCCACCGCCCCTGAGACTTACAATGAGCAGTTCTTC
CDR3aa: CATAPETYNEQFF
d_gene: .
abundance: .
j_gene: TRBJ2-1
v_gene: TRBV10-3

CDR3nt: TGTGCCAGCAGGGCAGGGTTGGGGCAGTACTTC
CDR3aa: CASRAGLGQYF
d_gene: .
abundance: .
j_gene: TRBJ2-7
v_gene: TRBV7-3

CDR3nt: TGTGCCAGCAGCTTAGCTGGACTAGCGGGGAAAGAGACCCAGTACTTC
CDR3aa: CASSLAGLAGKETQYF
d_gene: TRBD2
abundance: .
j_gene: TRBJ2-5
v_gene: TRBV7-2

CDR3nt: TGTGCCAGCACCAGGGCCGGGACCCAGTACTTC
CDR3aa: CASTRAGTQYF
d_gene: .
abundance: .
j_gene: TRBJ2-5
v_gene: TRBV6-2/TRBV6-3

CDR3nt: TGTGCTAGTGGTTTCGGCGAGGGCGAGCAGTACTTC
CDR3aa: CASGFGEGEQYF
d_gene: .
abundance: .
j_gene: TRBJ2-7
v_gene: TRBV12-5

CDR3nt: TGTGCCAGCAGTTACTTGGGCTCTTATGGCTACACCTTC
CDR3aa: CASSYLGSYGYTF
d_gene: .
abundance: few
j_gene: TRBJ1-2
v_gene: TRBV6-5

CDR3nt: TGTGCCAGCAGCTTAATGGTTGGAACTGAAGCTTTCTTT
CDR3aa: CASSLMVGTEAFF
d_gene: .
abundance: .
j_gene: TRBJ1-1
v_gene: TRBV7-8

CDR3nt: TGTGCCAGCAGCCGAAGTAGAGGGCGCAGTGCAGATACGCAGTATTTT
CDR3aa: CASSRSRGRSADTQYF
d_gene: .
abundance: few
j_gene: TRBJ2-3
v_gene: TRBV7-9

CDR3nt: TGTGCCAGCAGCCGTGACAGATACACTGAAGCTTTCTTT
CDR3aa: CASSRDRYTEAFF
d_gene: .
abundance: few
j_gene: TRBJ1-1
v_gene: TRBV6-6

CDR3nt: TGTGCCAGCAGTTACTCCACAGCCATGTACAATGAGCAGTTCTTC
CDR3aa: CASSYSTAMYNEQFF
d_gene: .
abundance: .
j_gene: TRBJ2-1
v_gene: TRBV6-2/TRBV6-3

CDR3nt: TGTGCCATCAGTGGAGATCCCCAAGTTTCACCCCTCCACTTT
CDR3aa: CAISGDPQVSPLHF
d_gene: .
abundance: few
j_gene: TRBJ1-6
v_gene: TRBV10-3

CDR3nt: TGTGCCAGCAGCGTAGGGGTAGGTGGGCAGTTCTTC
CDR3aa: CASSVGVGGQFF
d_gene: .
abundance: .
j_gene: TRBJ2-1
v_gene: TRBV9

CDR3nt: TGTGCCAGCAGCACCGTAGCGAACACTGAAGCTTTCTTT
CDR3aa: CASSTVANTEAFF
d_gene: .
abundance: many
j_gene: TRBJ1-1
v_gene: TRBV7-3

CDR3nt: TGCGCCAGCAGCTTGGAGGGGCAGGGACATTCACCCCTCCACTTT
CDR3aa: CASSLEGQGHSPLHF
d_gene: .
abundance: .
j_gene: TRBJ1-6
v_gene: TRBV5-1

CDR3nt: TGCGCCAGCAGCGCGCGGGCCGGGACAGGGGTCCCCTACGAGCAGTACTTC
CDR3aa: CASSARAGTGVPYEQYF
d_gene: TRBD1
abundance: .
j_gene: TRBJ2-7
v_gene: TRBV5-1

CDR3nt: TGCAGTGCTCCGACTAGCGGGAGGGTTTACAATGAGCAGTTCTTC
CDR3aa: CSAPTSGRVYNEQFF
d_gene: TRBD2
abundance: few
j_gene: TRBJ2-1
v_gene: TRBV20-1

CDR3nt: TGTGCCAGCAGCTCATCCCCCCGACTAGCGGGAGGTGCTTACTTC
CDR3aa: CASSSSPRLAGGAYF
d_gene: TRBD2
abundance: .
j_gene: TRBJ2-1
v_gene: TRBV7-2